This TCR beta chain was identified during a study of blood T cell repertoires in COVID-19. Across the study: Samples taken during acute and convalescent COVID-19 were collected in the United States, Italy and Spain.

Methods used by the authors: Amplifying reference gene primers gave estimates of nucleated cell counts. Here immunoSEQ multiplex PCR was the method, and the copy in TCRdb shows in-frame clones only, minus some. That table furnishes V, J and clone size, whereas the DNA furnished D and trimming. Among over 45,000 clones, 90% to 95% were seen once, and the ten largest hold 6.5% to 9.5%. Sequencing used peripheral blood. This clonotype was sampled from a human donor in a cohort sampled during active COVID-19.

CDR3 nucleotides: TGTGCCAGCAGCAAAGACGCGAATAACTATGGCTACACCTTC. Residues: CASSKDANNYGYTF. This chain connects TRBV21-1 to TRBJ1-2. TRBV21-1 is termed a pseudogene. This CDR3 has 14 amino acids.